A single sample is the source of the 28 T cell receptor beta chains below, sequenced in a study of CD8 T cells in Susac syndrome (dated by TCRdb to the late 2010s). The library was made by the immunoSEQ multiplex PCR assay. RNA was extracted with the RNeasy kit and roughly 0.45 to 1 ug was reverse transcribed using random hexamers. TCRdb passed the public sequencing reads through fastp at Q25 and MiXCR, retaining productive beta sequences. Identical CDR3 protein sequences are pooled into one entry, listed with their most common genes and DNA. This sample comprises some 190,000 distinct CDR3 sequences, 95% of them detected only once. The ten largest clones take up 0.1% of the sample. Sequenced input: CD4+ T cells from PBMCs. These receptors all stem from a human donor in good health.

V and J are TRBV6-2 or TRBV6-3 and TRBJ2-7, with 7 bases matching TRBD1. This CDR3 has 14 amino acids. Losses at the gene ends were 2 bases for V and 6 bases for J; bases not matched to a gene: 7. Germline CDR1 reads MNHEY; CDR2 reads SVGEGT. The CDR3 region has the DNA TGTGCCAGCAGTTACGGTAGACAGGGAACCGAGCAGTACTTC. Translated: CASSYGRQGTEQYF.

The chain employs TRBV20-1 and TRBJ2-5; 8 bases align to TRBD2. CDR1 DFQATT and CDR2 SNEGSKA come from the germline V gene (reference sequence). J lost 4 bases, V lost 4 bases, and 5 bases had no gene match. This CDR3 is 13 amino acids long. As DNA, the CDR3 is TGCAGTGCTACGGGACTAGGAGTAGAGACCCAGTACTTC. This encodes CSATGLGVETQYF.

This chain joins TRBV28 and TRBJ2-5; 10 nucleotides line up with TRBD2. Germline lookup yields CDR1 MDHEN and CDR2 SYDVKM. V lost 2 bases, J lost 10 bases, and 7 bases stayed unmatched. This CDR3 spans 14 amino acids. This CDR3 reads CASSLTSGNERQYF. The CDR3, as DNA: TGTGCCAGCAGTTTAACTAGCGGGAACGAGCGCCAGTACTTC. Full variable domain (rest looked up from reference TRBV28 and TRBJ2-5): DVKVTQSSRYLVKRTGEKVFLECVQDMDHENMFWYRQDPGLGLRLIYFSYDVKMKEKGDIPEGYSVSREKKERFSLILESASTNQTSMYLCASSLTSGNERQYFGPGTRLLVL.

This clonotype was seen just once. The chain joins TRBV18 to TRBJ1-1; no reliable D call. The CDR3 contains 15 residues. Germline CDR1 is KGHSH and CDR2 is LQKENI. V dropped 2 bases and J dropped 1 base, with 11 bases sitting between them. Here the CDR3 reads CASSPVQPENTEAFF. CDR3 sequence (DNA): TGTGCCAGCTCACCAGTCCAGCCGGAGAACACTGAAGCTTTCTTT.

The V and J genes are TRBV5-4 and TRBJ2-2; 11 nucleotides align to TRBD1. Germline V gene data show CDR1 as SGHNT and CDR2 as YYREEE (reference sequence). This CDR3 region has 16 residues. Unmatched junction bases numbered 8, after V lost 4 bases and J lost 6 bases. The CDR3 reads CASSLGQGASAGELFF. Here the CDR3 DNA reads TGTGCCAGCAGCCTAGGACAGGGGGCTTCGGCCGGGGAGCTGTTTTTT.

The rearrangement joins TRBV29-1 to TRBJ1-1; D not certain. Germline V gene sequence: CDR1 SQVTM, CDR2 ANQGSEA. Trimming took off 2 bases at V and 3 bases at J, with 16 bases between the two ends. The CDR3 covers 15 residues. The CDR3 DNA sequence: TGCAGCGTTGAACCCCAAGGGAACCAAGACACTGAAGCTTTCTTT. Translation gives CSVEPQGNQDTEAFF.

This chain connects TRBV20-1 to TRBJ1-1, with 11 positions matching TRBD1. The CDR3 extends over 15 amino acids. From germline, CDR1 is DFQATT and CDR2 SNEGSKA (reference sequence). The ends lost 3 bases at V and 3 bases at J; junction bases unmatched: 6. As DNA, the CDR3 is TGCAGTGCTAGCGATCGGACAGGGGGCTACACTGAAGCTTTCTTT. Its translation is CSASDRTGGYTEAFF.

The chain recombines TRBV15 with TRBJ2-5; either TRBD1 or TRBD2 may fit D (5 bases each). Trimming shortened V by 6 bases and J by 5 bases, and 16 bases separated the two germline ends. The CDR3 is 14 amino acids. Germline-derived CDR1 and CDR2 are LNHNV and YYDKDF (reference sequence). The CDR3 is CATRGAAGPETQYF. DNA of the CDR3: TGTGCCACCAGGGGAGCGGCAGGGCCGGAGACCCAGTACTTC.

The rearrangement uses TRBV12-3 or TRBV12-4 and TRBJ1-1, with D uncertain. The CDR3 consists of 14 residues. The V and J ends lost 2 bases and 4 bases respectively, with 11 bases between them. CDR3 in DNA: TGTGCCAGCAGTTTACCTCAGTGGGCCACTGAAGCTTTCTTT. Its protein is CASSLPQWATEAFF.

This chain's CDR3 is CASSSSSRGQGRHEQFF. CDR3 in DNA: TGTGCCAGCAGTTCTTCCTCCCGGGGACAGGGGCGGCATGAGCAGTTCTTC. V usage is TRBV28 and J usage is TRBJ2-1; 10 bases line up with TRBD1. This CDR3 is built from 17 residues. Germline lookup yields CDR1 MDHEN and CDR2 SYDVKM. J was trimmed by 8 bases and V by 4 bases; bases with no gene match: 14. Supplemented by reference TRBV28 and TRBJ2-1, the full variable domain reads DVKVTQSSRYLVKRTGEKVFLECVQDMDHENMFWYRQDPGLGLRLIYFSYDVKMKEKGDIPEGYSVSREKKERFSLILESASTNQTSMYLCASSSSSRGQGRHEQFFGPGTRLTVL.

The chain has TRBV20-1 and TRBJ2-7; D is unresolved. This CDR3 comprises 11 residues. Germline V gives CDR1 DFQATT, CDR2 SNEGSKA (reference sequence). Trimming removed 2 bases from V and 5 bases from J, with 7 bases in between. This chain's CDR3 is CSARQPDEQYF. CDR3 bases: TGCAGTGCTAGACAGCCAGACGAGCAGTACTTC.

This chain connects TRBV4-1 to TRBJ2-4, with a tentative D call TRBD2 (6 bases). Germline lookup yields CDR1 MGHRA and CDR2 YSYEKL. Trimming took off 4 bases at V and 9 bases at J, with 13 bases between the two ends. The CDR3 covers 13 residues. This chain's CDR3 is CASSLPGLLIQYF. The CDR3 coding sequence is TGCGCCAGCAGCCTACCGGGACTCCTCATTCAGTACTTC.

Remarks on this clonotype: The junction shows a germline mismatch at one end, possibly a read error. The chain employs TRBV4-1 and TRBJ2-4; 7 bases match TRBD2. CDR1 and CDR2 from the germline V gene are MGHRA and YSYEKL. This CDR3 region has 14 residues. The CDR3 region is CASSQGGEGLRLFF. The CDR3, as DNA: TGCGCCAGCAGCCAAGGAGGGGAGGGACTACGGCTTTTCTTC.

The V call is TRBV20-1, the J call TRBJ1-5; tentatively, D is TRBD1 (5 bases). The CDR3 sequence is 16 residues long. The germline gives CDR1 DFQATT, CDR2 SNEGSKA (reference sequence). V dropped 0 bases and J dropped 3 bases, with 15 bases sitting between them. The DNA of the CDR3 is TGCAGTGCTAGAGAGGGGCGTTGGAGGCCCAATCAGCCCCAGCATTTT. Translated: CSAREGRWRPNQPQHF.

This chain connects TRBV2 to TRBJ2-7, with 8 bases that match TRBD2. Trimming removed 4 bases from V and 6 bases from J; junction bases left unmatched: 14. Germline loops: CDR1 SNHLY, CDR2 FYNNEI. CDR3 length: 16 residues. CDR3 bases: TGTGCCAGCAGTGGTAGCGGGACTCTCCCTTGGGGCGAGCAGTACGTC. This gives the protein CASSGSGTLPWGEQYV.

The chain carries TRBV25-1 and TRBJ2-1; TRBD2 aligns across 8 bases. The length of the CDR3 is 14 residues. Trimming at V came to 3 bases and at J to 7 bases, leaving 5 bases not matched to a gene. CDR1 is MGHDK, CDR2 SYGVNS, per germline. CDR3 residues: CASSEPGLENEQFF. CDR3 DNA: TGTGCCAGCAGTGAGCCGGGACTAGAAAATGAGCAGTTCTTC.

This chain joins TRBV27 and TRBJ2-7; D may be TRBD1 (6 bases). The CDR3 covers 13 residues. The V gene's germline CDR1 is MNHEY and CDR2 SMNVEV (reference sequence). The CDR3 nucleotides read TGTGCGGGGCAGGGGAAATACTCCTACGAGCAGTACGTC. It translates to CAGQGKYSYEQYV.

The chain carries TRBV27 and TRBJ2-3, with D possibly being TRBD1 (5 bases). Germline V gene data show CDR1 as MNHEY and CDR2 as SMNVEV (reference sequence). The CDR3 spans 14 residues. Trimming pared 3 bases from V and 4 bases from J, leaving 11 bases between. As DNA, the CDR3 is TGTGCCAGCAGTTTTTCAGGGATCCCAGATACGCAGTATTTT. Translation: CASSFSGIPDTQYF.

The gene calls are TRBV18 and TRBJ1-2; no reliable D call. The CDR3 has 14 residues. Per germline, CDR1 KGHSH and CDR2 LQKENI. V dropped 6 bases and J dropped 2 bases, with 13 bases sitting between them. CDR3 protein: CASSSDDKNYGYTF. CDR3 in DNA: TGTGCCAGCTCCTCCGACGACAAGAACTATGGCTACACCTTC.

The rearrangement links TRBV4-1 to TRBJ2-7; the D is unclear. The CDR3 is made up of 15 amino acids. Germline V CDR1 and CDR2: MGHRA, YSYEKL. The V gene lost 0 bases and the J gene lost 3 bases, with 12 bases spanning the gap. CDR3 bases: TGCGCCAGCAGCCAAGAACGACCGAACTACTACGAGCAGTACTTC. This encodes CASSQERPNYYEQYF.

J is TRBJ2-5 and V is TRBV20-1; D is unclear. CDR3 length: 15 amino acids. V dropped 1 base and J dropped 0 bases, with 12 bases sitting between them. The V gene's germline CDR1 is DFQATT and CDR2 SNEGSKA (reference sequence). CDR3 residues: CSARATGPNQETQYF. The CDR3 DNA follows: TGCAGTGCTAGAGCCACCGGCCCCAACCAAGAGACCCAGTACTTC.

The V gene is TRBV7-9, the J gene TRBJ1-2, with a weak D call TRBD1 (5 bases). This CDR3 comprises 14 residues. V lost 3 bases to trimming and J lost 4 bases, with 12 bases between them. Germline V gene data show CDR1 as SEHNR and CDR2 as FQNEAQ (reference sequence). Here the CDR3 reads CASSFWTGGYGYTF. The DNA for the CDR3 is TGTGCCAGCAGCTTCTGGACGGGGGGCTATGGCTACACCTTC.

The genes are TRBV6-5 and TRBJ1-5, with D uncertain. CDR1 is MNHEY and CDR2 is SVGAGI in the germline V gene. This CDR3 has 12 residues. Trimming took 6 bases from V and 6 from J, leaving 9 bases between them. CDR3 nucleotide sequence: TGTGCCAGCAGCCGCGACGGTCAGCCCCAGCATTTT. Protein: CASSRDGQPQHF.

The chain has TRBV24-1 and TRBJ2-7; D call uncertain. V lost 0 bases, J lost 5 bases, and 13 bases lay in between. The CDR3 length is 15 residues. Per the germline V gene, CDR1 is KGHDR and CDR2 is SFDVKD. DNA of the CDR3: TGTGCCACCAGTGATTTGCGCCGAGCTCGCGACGAGCAGTACTTC. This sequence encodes CATSDLRRARDEQYF.

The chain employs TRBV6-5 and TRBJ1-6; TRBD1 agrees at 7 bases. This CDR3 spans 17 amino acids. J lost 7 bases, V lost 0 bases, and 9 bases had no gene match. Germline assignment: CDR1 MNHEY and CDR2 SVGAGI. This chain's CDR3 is CASSYSNRGVRNSPLHF. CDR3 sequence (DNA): TGTGCCAGCAGTTACTCGAACAGGGGCGTTCGAAATTCACCCCTCCACTTT.

The CDR3 bases are TGTGCCAGCAGTGTTGACAGGGGGCTAAACATTCAGTACTTC. Translated: CASSVDRGLNIQYF. The V call is TRBV2, the J call TRBJ2-4, with 10 bases that match TRBD1. Germline trimming cut 4 bases from V and 6 bases from J; bases unmatched to any gene: 3. This CDR3 has 14 residues. Germline CDR1 and CDR2: SNHLY and FYNNEI.

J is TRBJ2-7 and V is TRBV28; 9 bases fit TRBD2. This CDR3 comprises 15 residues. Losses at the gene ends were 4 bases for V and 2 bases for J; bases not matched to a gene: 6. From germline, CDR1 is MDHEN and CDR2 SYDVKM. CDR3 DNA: TGTGCCAGCAGTTCAGCGGGAGGCCCAACCTACGAGCAGTACGTC. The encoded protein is CASSSAGGPTYEQYV.

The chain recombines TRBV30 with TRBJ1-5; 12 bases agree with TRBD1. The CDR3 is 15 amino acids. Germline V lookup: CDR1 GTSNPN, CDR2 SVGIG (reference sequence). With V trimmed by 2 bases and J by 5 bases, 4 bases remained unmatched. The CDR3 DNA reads TGTGCCTGGAGTCCGGGACAGGGGGCTCATCAGCCCCAGCATTTT. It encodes CAWSPGQGAHQPQHF.